The rows below give T cell receptor beta chains drawn from one sample of a study of blood T cell repertoires in COVID-19. Profiling relied on immunoSEQ multiplex PCR, and the TCRdb table lists in-frame clones only, not all of them. The table has some 200,000 clones, 85% to 90% seen once. Source material: peripheral blood. Source of these receptors: a man at least 80 years old with acute or convalescent COVID-19. The CDR3 runs from the conserved cysteine through the conserved F or W. D genes are given only for firm matches. Where a row states a size, it is once, few, many or the class of an expanded clone; other rows omit it.

d_call j_call clone_size v_call cdr3_nt cdr3_aa
NA TRBJ2-1 NA TRBV18 TGTGCCAGCTCACCGCGGTTCCTCGGCGATGAGCAGTTCTTC CASSPRFLGDEQFF
NA TRBJ1-4 NA TRBV9 TGTGCCATCCCCCCCCCTGGACAAAAGGATGCAACTAATGAAAAACTGTTTTTT CAIPPPGQKDATNEKLFF
TRBD1 TRBJ1-3 NA TRBV18 TGTGCCAGCTCAGCGGGACAGTACTCTGGAAACACCATATATTTT CASSAGQYSGNTIYF
TRBD1 TRBJ1-5 NA TRBV2 TGTGCCAGCGGACAGGGCGCTCAGCCCCAGCATTTT CASGQGAQPQHF
NA TRBJ2-7 NA TRBV7-2 TGTGCCAGCAGCTCCCCGCCCGGTGCATACGAGCAGTACTTC CASSSPPGAYEQYF
TRBD1 TRBJ1-6 NA TRBV27 TGTGCCAGCACCCCGGACAGGGGGAATTCACCCCTCCACTTT CASTPDRGNSPLHF
TRBD2 TRBJ2-1 NA TRBV27 TGTGCCAGCGTCGGCGAGACTAGCGGCTATGAGCAGTTCTTC CASVGETSGYEQFF
TRBD1 TRBJ1-6 NA TRBV9 TGTGCCAGCAGCGCCAGGACAGGGGGTAATTCACCCCTCCACTTT CASSARTGGNSPLHF
TRBD1 TRBJ2-7 NA TRBV10-3 TGTGCCATCAGTGAGGGGACAGGGGTCAACGAGCAGTACTTC CAISEGTGVNEQYF
TRBD1 TRBJ1-2 NA TRBV7-9 TGTGCCAGCAGCTTAGGGCCTACAGGGGTCGATGGCTACACCTTC CASSLGPTGVDGYTF
TRBD1 TRBJ1-2 NA TRBV6-1 TGTGCCAGCAGTGAAGGGGCAGGGGGCTATGGCTACACCTTC CASSEGAGGYGYTF
NA TRBJ2-1 NA TRBV6-6 TGTGCCAGCAGCGCCCCCGGGGGAGGCAATGAGCAGTTCTTC CASSAPGGGNEQFF
NA TRBJ2-3 NA TRBV4-2 TGTGCCAGCAGTCGAGGGCGGACTAGCACAGATACGCAGTATTTT CASSRGRTSTDTQYF
TRBD1 TRBJ2-3 NA TRBV18 TGTGCCAGCTCACCAAGACAGGGGATCGATACGCAGTATTTT CASSPRQGIDTQYF
NA TRBJ2-2 few TRBV7-2 TGTGCCAGCAGCTTAGAACTAGCCGGGGAGCTGTTTTTT CASSLELAGELFF
TRBD2 TRBJ2-2 NA TRBV5-1 TGCGCCAGCCGGGGAGGGCTGATGGACACCGGGGAGCTGTTTTTT CASRGGLMDTGELFF
NA TRBJ2-7 NA TRBV9 TGTGCCAGCAGCGTAGAAGGTAGCGGTTACGAGCAGTACTTC CASSVEGSGYEQYF
NA TRBJ1-6 NA TRBV7-2 TGTGCCAGCAGCTTAAGTTCACAGGTTGGATCACCCCTCCACTTT CASSLSSQVGSPLHF
NA TRBJ2-5 NA TRBV7-2 TGTGCCAGCAGCTCGCGGGCGGGTTTCCAAGAGACCCAGTACTTC CASSSRAGFQETQYF
NA TRBJ1-5 NA TRBV10-3 TGTGCCATCAGTGAGTCGAGGGCAGGGGCGGGCAATCAGCCCCAGCATTTT CAISESRAGAGNQPQHF
TRBD1 TRBJ2-7 once TRBV28 TGTGCCAGCAGCGAGGACAGGGTTCTCTACGAGCAGTACTTC CASSEDRVLYEQYF
TRBD2 TRBJ2-1 NA TRBV30 TGTGCCTCTAGGACTAGCGGCAACAATGAGCAGTTCTTC CASRTSGNNEQFF
NA TRBJ2-3 NA TRBV9 TGTGCCAGCAGCGGCAGTAGCGGCACAGATACGCAGTATTTT CASSGSSGTDTQYF
NA TRBJ2-2 NA TRBV7-8 TGTGCCAGCAGCTTAGGGACATTAAACACCGGGGAGCTGTTTTTT CASSLGTLNTGELFF
NA TRBJ1-5 NA TRBV6-6 TGTGCCAGCAGAAAGACAGCCGCCTTGGGCAATCAGCCCCAGCATTTT CASRKTAALGNQPQHF